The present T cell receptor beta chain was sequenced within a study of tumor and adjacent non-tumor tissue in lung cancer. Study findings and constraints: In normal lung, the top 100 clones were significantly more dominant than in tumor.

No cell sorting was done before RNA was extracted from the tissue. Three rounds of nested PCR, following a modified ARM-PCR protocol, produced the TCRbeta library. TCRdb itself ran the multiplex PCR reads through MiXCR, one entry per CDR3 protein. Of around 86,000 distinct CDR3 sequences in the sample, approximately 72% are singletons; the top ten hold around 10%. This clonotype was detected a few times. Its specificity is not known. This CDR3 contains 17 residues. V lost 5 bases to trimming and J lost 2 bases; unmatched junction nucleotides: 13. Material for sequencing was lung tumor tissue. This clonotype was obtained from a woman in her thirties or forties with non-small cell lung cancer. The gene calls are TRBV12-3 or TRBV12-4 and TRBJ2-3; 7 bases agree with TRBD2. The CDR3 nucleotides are TGTGCCAGCAGTGGAGGTCGGAGCGGGATTGACACAGATACGCAGTATTTT. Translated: CASSGGRSGIDTDTQYF.